One sample yielded the 32 T cell receptor beta chains listed below, sequenced in a study of T cell repertoires in cytomegalovirus infection. Their specific antigens are unknown. TCRdb re-analysed the reads in MiXCR, keeping a single row per CDR3 protein. The sample shows hundreds of thousands of distinct CDR3 sequences, around 35% of them seen only once. The sequencing used cultured PBMCs, collected from culture after CMV antigen stimulation. All receptors come from a human donor in good health (CMV status not recorded). Some clones in this sample may be carry-over from other donors' samples.

Ten or more counts support this clonotype. The genes are TRBV7-8 and TRBJ1-4, with no clear D. The V end lost 5 bases, the J end lost 8 bases, and 15 bases lay between the germline ends. This CDR3 is built from 14 residues. The V gene's germline CDR1 is SGHVS and CDR2 FQNEAQ. CDR3 region: CASSRGRLQEKLFF. For the CDR3, the DNA is TGTGCCAGCAGCCGCGGACGGTTACAAGAAAAACTGTTTTTT.

This clonotype was seen just once. This chain's CDR3 is CASSLHGGNTEAFF. The CDR3 nucleotides read TGCGCCAGCAGCTTGCATGGGGGGAACACTGAAGCTTTCTTT. The rearrangement links TRBV5-1 to TRBJ1-1, with TRBD1 as a possible D gene (5 bases). In germline, CDR1 is SGHRS, CDR2 YFSETQ. The CDR3 covers 14 residues. V was pared by 1 base and J by 1 base, with 8 bases between.

This clonotype was detected a few times. V and J are TRBV6-1 and TRBJ1-6, with no clear D. This CDR3 contains 15 residues. Germline V gene lookup returns CDR1 MNHNS and CDR2 SASEGT. V was clipped by 4 bases and J by 0 bases, with 7 bases between them. CDR3 bases: TGTGCCAGCAGTGTGGAGAGCTCCTATAATTCACCCCTCCACTTT. Its protein is CASSVESSYNSPLHF.

There are a few counts of this clonotype. The CDR3 spells CASSLAPWLAGDGETQYF. CDR3 in DNA: TGTGCCAGCAGCTTAGCGCCATGGCTAGCGGGAGATGGGGAGACCCAGTACTTC. This rearrangement joins TRBV7-8 to TRBJ2-5; 10 bases are shared with TRBD2. Germline loops: CDR1 SGHVS, CDR2 FQNEAQ. V lost 0 bases to trimming and J lost 5 bases; unmatched junction nucleotides: 12. This CDR3 has 18 amino acids.

This clonotype showed up many times. V usage is TRBV7-2 and J usage is TRBJ1-1, with 8 bases that match TRBD1. The CDR3 spans 13 residues. Germline CDR1 and CDR2: SGHTA and FQGNSA. The trim removed 6 bases at V and 4 bases at J, leaving 4 bases unmatched. The CDR3 loop reads CASSQQGGTEAFF. CDR3 DNA: TGTGCCAGCAGTCAACAGGGGGGCACTGAAGCTTTCTTT.

This clonotype was counted a few times. This chain uses TRBV19 with TRBJ1-1; 9 bases map to TRBD1. The germline CDR1 and CDR2 sequences are LNHDA and SQIVND (reference sequence). V was clipped by 7 bases and J by 4 bases; unmatched bases: 7. The length of the CDR3 is 14 residues. DNA of the CDR3: TGTGCCAGTACCCTGGGACAGGGAAGCACTGAAGCTTTCTTT. Its protein is CASTLGQGSTEAFF. Supplemented by reference TRBV19 and TRBJ1-1, the full variable domain reads DGGITQSPKYLFRKEGQNVTLSCEQNLNHDAMYWYRQDPGQGLRLIYYSQIVNDFQKGDIAEGYSVSREKKESFPLTVTSAQKNPTAFYLCASTLGQGSTEAFFGQGTRLTVV.

The chain employs TRBV7-9 and TRBJ2-7; unclear D gene. Germline-derived CDR1 and CDR2 are SEHNR and FQNEAQ (reference sequence). Deletions cut 4 bases from V and 2 bases from J, with 18 bases between. The CDR3 extends over 16 amino acids. DNA for the CDR3: TGTGCCAGCAGCTACTCAGGCACCCTAGAGCCCTACGAGCAGTACTTC. Translating it yields CASSYSGTLEPYEQYF.

This clonotype was seen ten or more times. The rearrangement joins TRBV7-8 to TRBJ1-4; D ambiguous. Germline V gene sequence: CDR1 SGHVS, CDR2 FQNEAQ. Trimming left V 3 bases short and J 0 bases short, with 11 bases between. The CDR3 consists of 16 residues. The CDR3 nucleotides read TGTGCCAGCAGCTTCTTCGGAACTGCAACTAATGAAAAACTGTTTTTT. It is translated as CASSFFGTATNEKLFF.

The gene calls are TRBV5-1 and TRBJ1-4, with TRBD1 as a possible D gene (6 bases). Trimming stripped 0 bases from V and 7 bases from J, with 13 bases between. Germline V gene sequence: CDR1 SGHRS, CDR2 YFSETQ. The CDR3 totals 15 residues. The CDR3 nucleotides read TGCGCCAGCAGCTTGGCGACAGGAACGGGTGAAAAACTGTTTTTT. Its translation is CASSLATGTGEKLFF.

This clonotype was seen only a few times. The genes are TRBV7-2 and TRBJ2-7; D is unresolved. The CDR3 loop spans 13 amino acids. The germline CDR1 and CDR2 sequences are SGHTA and FQGNSA. V was shortened by 2 bases and J by 2 bases, with 7 bases between the two germline ends. The CDR3 spells CASSLITTYEQYF. The DNA of the CDR3 is TGTGCCAGCAGCTTAATAACGACCTACGAGCAGTACTTC.

This clonotype occurred a few times. The chain joins TRBV12-3 or TRBV12-4 to TRBJ1-6, with D uncertain. The V end was cut by 0 bases, the J end by 7 bases, with 7 bases between. The CDR3 is 14 amino acids. The CDR3 DNA reads as TGTGCCAGCAGTTTAGCCGGGTACAATTCACCCCTCCACTTT. Protein sequence: CASSLAGYNSPLHF.

The CDR3 here is CASSTPRWTGGEAFF. Written as DNA, the CDR3 is TGTGCCAGCAGTACTCCACGATGGACAGGGGGCGAGGCTTTCTTT. J is TRBJ1-1 and V is TRBV6-2 or TRBV6-3, with 11 bases aligning to TRBD1. CDR1 MNHEY and CDR2 SVGEGT come from the germline V gene. The CDR3 covers 15 residues. Trimming at V came to 5 bases and at J to 11 bases, leaving 13 bases not matched to a gene.

The rearrangement uses TRBV7-9 and TRBJ1-5; a possible D gene is TRBD1 (5 bases). V was shortened by 1 base and J by 1 base, with 11 bases between the two germline ends. Germline V gene lookup returns CDR1 SEHNR and CDR2 FQNEAQ (reference sequence). CDR3 length: 16 residues. The CDR3 nucleotides read TGTGCCAGCAGCTTAGAAGCCTGGGGGAGCAATCAGCCCCAGCATTTT. Translated: CASSLEAWGSNQPQHF.

The chain carries TRBV5-4 and TRBJ2-1, with TRBD2 matching 14 bases. The germline gives CDR1 SGHNT, CDR2 YYREEE (reference sequence). CDR3 length: 17 residues. Trimming at V came to 4 bases and at J to 10 bases, leaving 13 bases not matched to a gene. CDR3 region: CASSRGLAGAGGGEQFF. CDR3 bases: TGTGCCAGCAGCCGGGGACTAGCGGGGGCCGGGGGGGGGGAGCAGTTCTTC.

This clonotype was observed once. This rearrangement joins TRBV2 to TRBJ2-5, with a possible D match to TRBD2 (7 bases). The CDR3 runs 16 residues. The V gene lost 7 bases and the J gene lost 1 base, with 19 bases spanning the gap. Germline assignment: CDR1 SNHLY and CDR2 FYNNEI. This CDR3 reads CASTEGVAGGQETQYF. CDR3 coding DNA: TGTGCCAGCACCGAGGGGGTAGCGGGTGGCCAAGAGACCCAGTACTTC.

This clonotype occurred many times. This chain joins TRBV7-6 and TRBJ2-7; 8 nucleotides line up with TRBD1. V trimming: 5 bases; J trimming: 7 bases; junction bases outside the gene matches: 28. The CDR3 is 20 amino acids. Germline V gene data show CDR1 as SGHVS and CDR2 as FNYEAQ. CDR3 region: CASSPLPTPPGTGTSLEQYF. In DNA, the CDR3 is TGTGCCAGCAGCCCCTTGCCCACCCCGCCCGGGACAGGAACCTCTCTTGAGCAGTACTTC.

CDR3 nucleotide sequence: TGCGCCAGCAGCCAAGATTCGGGGCAGGGAGTCCCCCTCCACTTT. This encodes CASSQDSGQGVPLHF. The rearrangement joins TRBV4-3 to TRBJ1-6; a weak D match, TRBD1 (5 bases). The CDR3 sequence is 15 residues long. The V end lost 0 bases, the J end lost 13 bases, and 16 bases lay between the germline ends. Germline CDR1 and CDR2: LGHNA and YSLEER.

V and J are TRBV30 and TRBJ1-2; D uncertain. In germline, CDR1 is GTSNPN, CDR2 SVGIG (reference sequence). V lost 7 bases and J lost 4, with 7 bases in between. This CDR3 is 10 amino acids long. The CDR3 coding sequence is TGTGCCTTAGCACCCTATGGCTACACCTTC. Its translation is CALAPYGYTF. Together with reference TRBV30 and TRBJ1-2, the CDR3 gives the full variable domain: SQTIHQWPATLVQPVGSPLSLECTVEGTSNPNLYWYRQAAGRGLQLLFYSVGIGQISSEVPQNLSASRPQDRQFILSSKKLLLSDSGFYLCALAPYGYTFGSGTRLTVV.

The CDR3 nucleotides read TGTGCCAGCAGTTACACGGGACTGAATGGACGGGGGCAGTTCTTC. Translation: CASSYTGLNGRGQFF. V gene TRBV6-2 or TRBV6-3 combines with J gene TRBJ2-1; tentatively, D is TRBD2 (6 bases). The CDR3 is 15 residues long. The germline V and J ends were trimmed by 2 bases and 12 bases, with 20 bases remaining between them. Per germline, CDR1 MNHEY and CDR2 SVGEGT.

V and J are TRBV14 and TRBJ2-3, with 7 bases matching TRBD2. Unmatched junction bases numbered 5, after V lost 2 bases and J lost 0 bases. The CDR3 runs to 16 residues. The germline gives CDR1 SGHDN, CDR2 FVKESK. CDR3 bases: TGTGCCAGCAGCCAACGGAGCGGGGTGAGCACAGATACGCAGTATTTT. This codes for CASSQRSGVSTDTQYF.

This clonotype was detected ten times or more. The J gene is TRBJ2-4, the V gene TRBV7-2, with D uncertain. Between the trimmed V and J ends, which lost 8 bases and 0 bases, there was a span of 8 bases. The CDR3 consists of 13 residues. Per the germline V gene, CDR1 is SGHTA and CDR2 is FQGNSA. The CDR3 DNA reads as TGTGCCAGCGCCAGCATAGCCAAAAACATTCAGTACTTC. This translates into CASASIAKNIQYF.

The chain recombines TRBV7-2 with TRBJ1-6; tentative D call: TRBD1 (6 bases). Germline V CDR1 and CDR2: SGHTA, FQGNSA. V was shortened by 0 bases and J by 5 bases, with 20 bases between the two germline ends. The CDR3 is 19 amino acids. For the CDR3, the DNA is TGTGCCAGCAGCTTAGCGCGTAATATGAGGGGGGCCGATAATTCACCCCTCCACTTT. Translated, it gives CASSLARNMRGADNSPLHF.

The rearrangement links TRBV18 to TRBJ1-4; D is perhaps TRBD1 (6 bases). Germline lookup yields CDR1 KGHSH and CDR2 LQKENI. This CDR3 is 16 amino acids long. Trimming removed 3 bases at V and 0 bases at J, with 11 bases between. CDR3 DNA sequence: TGTGCCAGCTCACCTTGGACAGCTGCAACTAATGAAAAACTGTTTTTT. Its translation: CASSPWTAATNEKLFF. The full variable domain, completed using reference TRBV18 and TRBJ1-4, is NAGVMQNPRHLVRRRGQEARLRCSPMKGHSHVYWYRQLPEEGLKFMVYLQKENIIDESGMPKERFSAEFPKEGPSILRIQQVVRGDSAAYFCASSPWTAATNEKLFFGSGTQLSVL.

The V and J genes are TRBV12-3 or TRBV12-4 and TRBJ2-7; the D is unclear. The CDR3 sequence is 14 residues long. V was cut by 4 bases and J by 7 bases, with 17 bases left in between. CDR3 nucleotide sequence: TGTGCCAGCAGTTACCCGCGAGTCGCGAAGGAGCAGTACTTC. Translating it yields CASSYPRVAKEQYF.

The chain joins TRBV7-8 to TRBJ1-2; 9 bases align to TRBD1. J lost 0 bases, V lost 5 bases, and 10 bases had no gene match. Germline loops: CDR1 SGHVS, CDR2 FQNEAQ. This CDR3 contains 17 residues. Here the CDR3 reads CASSQYRGLGSNYGYTF. Written as DNA, the CDR3 is TGTGCCAGCAGCCAGTACAGGGGGCTCGGGTCTAACTATGGCTACACCTTC.

This chain joins TRBV2 and TRBJ2-1; 11 bases line up with TRBD2. Unmatched junction bases numbered 9, after V lost 4 bases and J lost 10 bases. CDR3 size: 15 residues. Per germline, CDR1 SNHLY and CDR2 FYNNEI. The CDR3 bases are TGTGCCAGCAGTGCGGCTAGCGGGAGGATTGCGGAGCAGTTCTTC. Amino acid sequence: CASSAASGRIAEQFF.

This clonotype was detected a few times. V is TRBV11-1 and J is TRBJ2-5, with D perhaps TRBD1 (6 bases). V lost 2 bases, J lost 2 bases, and 12 bases lay in between. Germline V gene data show CDR1 as SGHAT and CDR2 as FQDESV (reference sequence). The CDR3 sequence is 15 residues long. The CDR3 region has the DNA TGTGCCAGCAGCTTAATGGGACAAAGTCAAGAGACCCAGTACTTC. Amino acid sequence: CASSLMGQSQETQYF.

V gene TRBV14 combines with J gene TRBJ1-1, with a tentative D call TRBD1 (6 bases). The germline V gene has CDR1 SGHDN and CDR2 FVKESK. Trimming stripped 5 bases from V and 2 bases from J, with 15 bases between. This CDR3 contains 15 residues. CDR3 DNA: TGTGCCAGCAGCGGGGGGCTCGGGGCCAACACTGAAGCTTTCTTT. It is translated as CASSGGLGANTEAFF.

V is TRBV23-1 and J is TRBJ2-6, with no clear D. TRBV23-1 counts as an open reading frame of uncertain function. The CDR3 spans 11 residues. V gave up 11 bases and J gave up 3 bases, with 5 bases separating them. CDR3 in DNA: TGCGCCGCTTTTGGGGCCAACGTCCTGACTTTC. Protein: CAAFGANVLTF.

With regard to this clonotype: At one end the junction does not follow the germline gene, possibly because of a read error. The chain has TRBV5-3 and TRBJ1-6; D is unclear. TRBV5-3 is an ORF; its function is uncertain. This CDR3 contains 16 residues. The CDR3 nucleotides read TGTGCCAGCAGCTTGGCCGCAATGAGAGAGAATTCACCCCTCCACTTT. Protein: CASSLAAMRENSPLHF.

The chain recombines TRBV12-3 or TRBV12-4 with TRBJ2-3; D is perhaps TRBD1 or TRBD2 (5 bases each). The CDR3 runs to 15 residues. Between the trimmed V and J ends, which lost 7 bases and 2 bases, there was a span of 16 bases. CDR3 loop: CASIQWDRDTDTQYF. Written as DNA, the CDR3 is TGTGCCAGCATCCAATGGGACCGAGACACAGATACGCAGTATTTT.

V usage is TRBV6-1 and J usage is TRBJ2-1; 8 bases match TRBD1. Looked up from germline, CDR1 is MNHNS and CDR2 is SASEGT. The CDR3 sequence is 15 residues long. V was pared by 6 bases and J by 4 bases, with 8 bases of the junction left unmatched. The CDR3 is CASSKDRANYNEQFF. CDR3 nucleotide sequence: TGTGCCAGCAGCAAGGACAGGGCTAATTACAATGAGCAGTTCTTC.